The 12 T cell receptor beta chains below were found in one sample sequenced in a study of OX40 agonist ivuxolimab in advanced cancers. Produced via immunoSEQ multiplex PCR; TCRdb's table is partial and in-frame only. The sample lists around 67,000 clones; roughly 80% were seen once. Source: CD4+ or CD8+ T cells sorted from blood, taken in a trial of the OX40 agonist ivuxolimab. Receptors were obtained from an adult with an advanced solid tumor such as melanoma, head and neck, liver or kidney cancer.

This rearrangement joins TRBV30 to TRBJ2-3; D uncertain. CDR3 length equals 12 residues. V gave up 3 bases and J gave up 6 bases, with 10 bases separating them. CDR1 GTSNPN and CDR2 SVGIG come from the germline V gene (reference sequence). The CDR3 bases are TGTGCCTGGAGCTTCCACGGGGATACGCAGTATTTT. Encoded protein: CAWSFHGDTQYF.

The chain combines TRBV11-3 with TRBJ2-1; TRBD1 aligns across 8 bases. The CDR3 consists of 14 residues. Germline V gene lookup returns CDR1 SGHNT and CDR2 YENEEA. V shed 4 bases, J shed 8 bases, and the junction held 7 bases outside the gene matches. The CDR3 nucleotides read TGTGCCAGCAGCTGGACAGGGATTTTGGATGAGCAGTTCTTC. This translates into CASSWTGILDEQFF. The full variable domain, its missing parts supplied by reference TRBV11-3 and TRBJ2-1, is EAGVVQSPRYKIIEKKQPVAFWCNPISGHNTLYWYLQNLGQGPELLIRYENEEAVDDSQLPKDRFSAERLKGVDSTLKIQPAELGDSAVYLCASSWTGILDEQFFGPGTRLTVL.

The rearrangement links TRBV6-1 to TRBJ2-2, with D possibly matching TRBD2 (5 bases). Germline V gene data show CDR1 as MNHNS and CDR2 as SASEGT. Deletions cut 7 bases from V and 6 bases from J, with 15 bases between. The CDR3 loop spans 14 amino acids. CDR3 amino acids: CASNRAPGAGELFF. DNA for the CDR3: TGTGCCAGCAACCGGGCCCCCGGGGCCGGGGAGCTGTTTTTT.

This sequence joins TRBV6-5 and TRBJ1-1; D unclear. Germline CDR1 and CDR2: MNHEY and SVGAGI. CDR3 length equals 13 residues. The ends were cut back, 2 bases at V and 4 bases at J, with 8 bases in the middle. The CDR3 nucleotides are TGTGCCAGCAGTTACCTTACAGCCACTGAAGCTTTCTTT. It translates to CASSYLTATEAFF.

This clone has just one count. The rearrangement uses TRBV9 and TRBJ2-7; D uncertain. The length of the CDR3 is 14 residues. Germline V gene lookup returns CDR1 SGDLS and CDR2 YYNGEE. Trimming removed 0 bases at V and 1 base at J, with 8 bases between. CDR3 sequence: CASSVDPSSYEQYF. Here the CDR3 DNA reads TGTGCCAGCAGCGTAGATCCCAGTTCCTACGAGCAGTACTTC. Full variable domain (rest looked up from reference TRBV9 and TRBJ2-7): DSGVTQTPKHLITATGQRVTLRCSPRSGDLSVYWYQQSLDQGLQFLIQYYNGEERAKGNILERFSAQQFPDLHSELNLSSLELGDSALYFCASSVDPSSYEQYFGPGTRLTVT.

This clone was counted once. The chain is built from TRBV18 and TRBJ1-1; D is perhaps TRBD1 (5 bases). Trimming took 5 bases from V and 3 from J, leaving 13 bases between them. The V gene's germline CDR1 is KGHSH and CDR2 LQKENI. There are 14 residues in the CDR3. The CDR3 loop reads CASSEVRADTEAFF. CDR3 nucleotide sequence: TGTGCCAGCTCAGAAGTCAGGGCGGACACTGAAGCTTTCTTT.

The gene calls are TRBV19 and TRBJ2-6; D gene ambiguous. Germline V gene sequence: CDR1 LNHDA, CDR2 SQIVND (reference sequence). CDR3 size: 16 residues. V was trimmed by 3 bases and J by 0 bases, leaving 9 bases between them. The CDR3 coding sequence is TGTGCCAGTAGTATTCACACGAGCTCTGGGGCCAACGTCCTGACTTTC. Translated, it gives CASSIHTSSGANVLTF.

The DNA for the CDR3 is TGTGCCAGCAGCCAGGGGTGGGAGACCCAGTACTTC. It specifies CASSQGWETQYF. The chain uses TRBV7-9 and TRBJ2-5; possibly TRBD1 for D (6 bases). The CDR3 consists of 12 residues. Germline CDR1 and CDR2: SEHNR and FQNEAQ (reference sequence). Deletions cut 5 bases from V and 5 bases from J, with 9 bases between.

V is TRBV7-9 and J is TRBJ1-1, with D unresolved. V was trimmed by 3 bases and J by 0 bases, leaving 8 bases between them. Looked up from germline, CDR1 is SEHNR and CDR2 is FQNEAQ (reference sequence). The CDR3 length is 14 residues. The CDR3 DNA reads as TGTGCCAGCAGCTTTGGCAGAATGAACACTGAAGCTTTCTTT. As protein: CASSFGRMNTEAFF.

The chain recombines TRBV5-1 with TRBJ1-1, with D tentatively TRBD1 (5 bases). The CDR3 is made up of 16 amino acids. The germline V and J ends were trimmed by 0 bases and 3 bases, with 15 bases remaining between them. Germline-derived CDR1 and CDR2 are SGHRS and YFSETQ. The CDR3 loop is CASSLGMGTGDTEAFF. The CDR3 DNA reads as TGCGCCAGCAGCTTGGGAATGGGGACCGGGGACACTGAAGCTTTCTTT.

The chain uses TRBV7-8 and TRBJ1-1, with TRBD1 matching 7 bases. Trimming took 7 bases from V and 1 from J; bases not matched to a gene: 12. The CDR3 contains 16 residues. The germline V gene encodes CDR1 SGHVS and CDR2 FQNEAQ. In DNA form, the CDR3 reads TGTGCCAGCACTCAGGGGGGGACAAGATCGAACACTGAAGCTTTCTTT. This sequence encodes CASTQGGTRSNTEAFF.

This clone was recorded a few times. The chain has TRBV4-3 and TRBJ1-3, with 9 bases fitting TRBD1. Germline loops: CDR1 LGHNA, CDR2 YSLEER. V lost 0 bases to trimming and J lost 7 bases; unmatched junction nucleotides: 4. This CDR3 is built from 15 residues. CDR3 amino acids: CASSQDGTGLNTIYF. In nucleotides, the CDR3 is TGCGCCAGCAGCCAAGATGGGACAGGGCTGAACACCATATATTTT.